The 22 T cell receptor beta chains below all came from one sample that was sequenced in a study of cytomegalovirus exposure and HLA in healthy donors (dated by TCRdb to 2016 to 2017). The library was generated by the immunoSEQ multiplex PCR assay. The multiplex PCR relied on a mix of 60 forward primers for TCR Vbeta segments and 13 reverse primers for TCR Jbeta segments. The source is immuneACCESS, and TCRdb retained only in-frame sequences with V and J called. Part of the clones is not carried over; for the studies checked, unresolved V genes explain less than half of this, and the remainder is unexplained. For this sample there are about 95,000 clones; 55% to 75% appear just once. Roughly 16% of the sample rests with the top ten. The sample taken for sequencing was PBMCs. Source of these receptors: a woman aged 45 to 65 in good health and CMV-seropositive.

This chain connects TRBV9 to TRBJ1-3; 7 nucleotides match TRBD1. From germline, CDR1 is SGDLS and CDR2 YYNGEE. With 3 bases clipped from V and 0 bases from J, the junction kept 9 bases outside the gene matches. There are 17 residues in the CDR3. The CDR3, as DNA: TGTGCCAGCAGCGAGGGGGGACAGCCCACCTCTGGAAACACCATATATTTT. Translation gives CASSEGGQPTSGNTIYF.

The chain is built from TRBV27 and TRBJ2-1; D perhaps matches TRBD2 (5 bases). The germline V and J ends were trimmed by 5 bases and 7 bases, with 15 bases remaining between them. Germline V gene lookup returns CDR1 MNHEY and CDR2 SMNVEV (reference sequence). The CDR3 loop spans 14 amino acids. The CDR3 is CASSARETRNEQFF. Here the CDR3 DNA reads TGTGCCAGCAGTGCGAGGGAGACAAGGAATGAGCAGTTCTTC.

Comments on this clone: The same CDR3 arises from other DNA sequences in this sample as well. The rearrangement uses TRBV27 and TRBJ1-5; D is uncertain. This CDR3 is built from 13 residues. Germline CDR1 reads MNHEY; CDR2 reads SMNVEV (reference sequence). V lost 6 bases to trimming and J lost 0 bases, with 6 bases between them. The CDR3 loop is CASSSYSNQPQHF. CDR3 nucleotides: TGTGCCAGCAGCTCCTATAGCAATCAGCCCCAGCATTTT.

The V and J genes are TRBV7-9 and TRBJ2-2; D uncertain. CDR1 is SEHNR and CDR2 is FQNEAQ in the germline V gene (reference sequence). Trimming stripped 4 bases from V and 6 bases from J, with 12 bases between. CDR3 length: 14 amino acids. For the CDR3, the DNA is TGTGCCAGCAGCTCCCCGAACACCCCCGGGGAGCTGTTTTTT. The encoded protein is CASSSPNTPGELFF.

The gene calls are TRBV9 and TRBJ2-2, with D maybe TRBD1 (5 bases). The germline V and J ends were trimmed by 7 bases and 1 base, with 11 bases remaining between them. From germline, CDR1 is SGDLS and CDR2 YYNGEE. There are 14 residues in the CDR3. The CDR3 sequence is CASSSRVNTGELFF. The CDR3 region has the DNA TGTGCCAGCTCGAGCAGGGTGAACACCGGGGAGCTGTTTTTT. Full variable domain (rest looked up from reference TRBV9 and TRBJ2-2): DSGVTQTPKHLITATGQRVTLRCSPRSGDLSVYWYQQSLDQGLQFLIQYYNGEERAKGNILERFSAQQFPDLHSELNLSSLELGDSALYFCASSSRVNTGELFFGEGSRLTVL.

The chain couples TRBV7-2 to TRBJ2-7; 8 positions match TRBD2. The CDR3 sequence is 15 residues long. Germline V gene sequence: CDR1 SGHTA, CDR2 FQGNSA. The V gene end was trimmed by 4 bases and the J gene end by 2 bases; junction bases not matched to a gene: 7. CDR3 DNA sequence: TGTGCCAGCAGCTACTCCGGGACTAGTACCTACGAGCAGTACTTC. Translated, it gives CASSYSGTSTYEQYF.

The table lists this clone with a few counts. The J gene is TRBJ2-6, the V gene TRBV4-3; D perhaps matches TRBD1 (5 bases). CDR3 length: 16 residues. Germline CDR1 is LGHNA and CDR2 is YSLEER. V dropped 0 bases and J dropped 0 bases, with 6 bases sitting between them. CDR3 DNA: TGCGCCAGCAGCCAAGAGACAGCCTCTGGGGCCAACGTCCTGACTTTC. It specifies CASSQETASGANVLTF.

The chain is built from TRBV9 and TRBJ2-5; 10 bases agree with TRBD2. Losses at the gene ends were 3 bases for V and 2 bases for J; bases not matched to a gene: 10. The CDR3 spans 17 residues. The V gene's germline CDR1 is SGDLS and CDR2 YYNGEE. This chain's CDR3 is CASSESGGAHRQETQYF. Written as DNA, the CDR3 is TGTGCCAGCAGCGAAAGCGGGGGGGCCCATAGACAAGAGACCCAGTACTTC.

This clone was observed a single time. CDR3 residues: CASSFAGGKTQPQHF. CDR3 coding DNA: TGTGCCAGCAGTTTCGCAGGGGGCAAAACTCAGCCCCAGCATTTT. The chain has TRBV27 and TRBJ1-5; 8 nucleotides align to TRBD1. Germline CDR1 MNHEY, CDR2 SMNVEV (reference sequence). The CDR3 has 15 residues. Trimming cost V 3 bases and J 6 bases; bases outside gene matches: 7.

CDR3 region: CASSQTGVQGWGYTF. The CDR3 DNA sequence: TGCGCCAGCAGCCAAACCGGGGTTCAAGGTTGGGGCTACACCTTC. V gene TRBV5-1 combines with J gene TRBJ1-2; D call uncertain. The V end lost 4 bases, the J end lost 8 bases, and 21 bases lay between the germline ends. The CDR3 sequence is 15 residues long. Germline V gives CDR1 SGHRS, CDR2 YFSETQ.

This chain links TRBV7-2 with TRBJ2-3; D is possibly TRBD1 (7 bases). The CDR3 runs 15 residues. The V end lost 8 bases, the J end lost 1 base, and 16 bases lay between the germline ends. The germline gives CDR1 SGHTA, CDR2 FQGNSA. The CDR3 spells CASGRQGGGTDTQYF. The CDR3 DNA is TGTGCCAGCGGCCGACAGGGAGGCGGCACAGATACGCAGTATTTT.

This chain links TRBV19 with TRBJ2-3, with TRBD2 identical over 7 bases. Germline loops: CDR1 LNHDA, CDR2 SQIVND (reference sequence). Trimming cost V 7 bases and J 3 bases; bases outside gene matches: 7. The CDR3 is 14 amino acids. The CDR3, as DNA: TGTGCCAGTACCCGACTAGCAGGAACAGATACGCAGTATTTT. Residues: CASTRLAGTDTQYF. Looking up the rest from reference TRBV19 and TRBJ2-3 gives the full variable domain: DGGITQSPKYLFRKEGQNVTLSCEQNLNHDAMYWYRQDPGQGLRLIYYSQIVNDFQKGDIAEGYSVSREKKESFPLTVTSAQKNPTAFYLCASTRLAGTDTQYFGPGTRLTVL.

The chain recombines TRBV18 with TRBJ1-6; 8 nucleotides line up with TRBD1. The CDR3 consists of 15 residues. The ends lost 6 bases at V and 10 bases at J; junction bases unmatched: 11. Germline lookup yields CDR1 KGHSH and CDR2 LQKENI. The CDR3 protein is CASSRPGGLGSPLHF. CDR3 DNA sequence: TGTGCCAGCTCGCGCCCAGGGGGCCTCGGGTCACCCCTCCACTTT.

The CDR3 nucleotides read TGCGCCAGCAGTTTAGCGGGAGGGTTGAACAATGAGCAGTTCTTC. This sequence encodes CASSLAGGLNNEQFF. The rearrangement links TRBV5-1 to TRBJ2-1; 11 bases fit TRBD2. The CDR3 is 15 residues long. The V gene's germline CDR1 is SGHRS and CDR2 YFSETQ. The V and J ends lost 5 bases and 5 bases, in that order; junction bases with no gene match: 6.

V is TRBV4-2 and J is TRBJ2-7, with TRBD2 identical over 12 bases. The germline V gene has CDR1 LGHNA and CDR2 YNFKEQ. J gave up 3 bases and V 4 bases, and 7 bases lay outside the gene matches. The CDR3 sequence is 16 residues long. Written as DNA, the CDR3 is TGTGCCAGCAGCCCCCGGACTAGCGGGACGATCTACGAGCAGTACTTC. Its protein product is CASSPRTSGTIYEQYF.

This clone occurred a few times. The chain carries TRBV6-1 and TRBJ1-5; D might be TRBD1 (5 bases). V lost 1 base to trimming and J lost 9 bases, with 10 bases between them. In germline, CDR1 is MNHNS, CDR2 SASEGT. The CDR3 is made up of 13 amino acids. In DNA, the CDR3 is TGTGCCAGCAGTGAAGGCAGGGCTCGGCCCCAGCATTTT. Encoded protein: CASSEGRARPQHF.

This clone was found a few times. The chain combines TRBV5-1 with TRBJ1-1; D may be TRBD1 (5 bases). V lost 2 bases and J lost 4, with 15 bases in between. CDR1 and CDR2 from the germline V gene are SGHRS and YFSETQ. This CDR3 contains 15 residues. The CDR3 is CASSFSGGGGTEAFF. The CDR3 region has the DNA TGCGCCAGCAGCTTTTCCGGCGGGGGGGGCACTGAAGCTTTCTTT.

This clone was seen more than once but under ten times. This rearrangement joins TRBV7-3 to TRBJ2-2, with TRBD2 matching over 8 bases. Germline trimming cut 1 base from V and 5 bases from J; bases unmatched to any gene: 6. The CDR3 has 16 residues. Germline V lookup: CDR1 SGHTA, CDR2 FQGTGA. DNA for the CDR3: TGTGCCAGCAGCTTAAGTCCCCGGGGGGGAACCGGGGAGCTGTTTTTT. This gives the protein CASSLSPRGGTGELFF.

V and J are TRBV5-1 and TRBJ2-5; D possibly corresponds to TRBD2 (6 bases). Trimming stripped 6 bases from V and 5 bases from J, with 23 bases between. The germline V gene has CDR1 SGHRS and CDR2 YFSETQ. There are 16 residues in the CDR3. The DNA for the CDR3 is TGCGCCAGCAAGCCTAGCGCGTCCCAATTAGGCGAGACCCAGTACTTC. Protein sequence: CASKPSASQLGETQYF.

The CDR3 here is CATTFRDYNEQFF. Written as DNA, the CDR3 is TGTGCCACTACCTTTCGGGACTACAATGAGCAGTTCTTC. The chain combines TRBV28 with TRBJ2-1; D possibly corresponds to TRBD2 (5 bases). Trimming removed 10 bases at V and 3 bases at J, with 13 bases between. CDR1 and CDR2 from the germline V gene are MDHEN and SYDVKM. The CDR3 is 13 residues long.

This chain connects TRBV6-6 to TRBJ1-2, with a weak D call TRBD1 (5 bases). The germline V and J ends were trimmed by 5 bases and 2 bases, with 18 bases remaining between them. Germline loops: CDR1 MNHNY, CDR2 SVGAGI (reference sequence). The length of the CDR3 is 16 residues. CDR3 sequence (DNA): TGTGCCAGCAGTGGACCGGGACTCACATCAAACTATGGCTACACCTTC. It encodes CASSGPGLTSNYGYTF.

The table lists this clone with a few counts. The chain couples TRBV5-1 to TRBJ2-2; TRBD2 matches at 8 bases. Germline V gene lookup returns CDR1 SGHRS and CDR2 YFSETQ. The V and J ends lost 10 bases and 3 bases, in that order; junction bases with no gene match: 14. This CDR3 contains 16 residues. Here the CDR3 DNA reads TGCGCCCCCCAGCGCACGGGGGGGAGAGACACCGGGGAGCTGTTTTTT. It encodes CAPQRTGGRDTGELFF.